The sequence of this TCR beta chain was determined in a study of vaccination effects on CD4 cells after COVID-19. The V end was cut by 5 bases, the J end by 3 bases, with 11 bases between. The CDR3 runs 13 residues. Germline V gene lookup returns CDR1 SGHNT and CDR2 YYREEE (reference sequence). As regards this clone: The antigen is not known.

Produced via immunoSEQ multiplex PCR; TCRdb's table is partial and in-frame only. The sample holds about 72,000 clones; 80% to 85% are singletons and the top ten take 0.95% to 1.5%. Viral peptide pools were used in the ViraFEST assay to expand antigen-specific CD4+ T cells, and sequencing came afterward. Subsequent to a culture period of about nine days, CD4+ T cells were isolated. Participants received two doses of either the BNT162b2 or mRNA-1273 vaccine. The sequence came from a human donor who received a COVID-19 vaccine. The V gene is TRBV5-4, the J gene TRBJ1-2, with D perhaps TRBD1 (6 bases). The input for sequencing was CD4+ T cells from PBMCs cultured with HCoV-229E spike peptides, taken after COVID-19 vaccination. This CDR3 is CASSSDRHYGYTF. The CDR3 nucleotides are TGTGCCAGCAGTTCTGACAGGCACTATGGCTACACCTTC.